Presented here are 26 T cell receptor beta chains from one specimen sequenced in a study of OX40 agonist ivuxolimab in advanced cancers. Assay used: immunoSEQ multiplex PCR; TCRdb lists only in-frame clones, some missing. The table has about 84,000 clones, more than 80% seen once; the top ten hold around 2.9%. Sample: CD4+ or CD8+ T cells sorted from blood, taken in a trial of the OX40 agonist ivuxolimab. The receptors derive from an adult with an advanced solid tumor such as melanoma, head and neck, liver or kidney cancer.

The chain links TRBV5-1 to TRBJ1-1, with 9 bases aligning to TRBD1. Per the germline V gene, CDR1 is SGHRS and CDR2 is YFSETQ. The ends lost 3 bases at V and 3 bases at J; junction bases unmatched: 3. The CDR3 extends over 14 amino acids. DNA of the CDR3: TGCGCCAGCAGCTCGGGACAGGGCGACACTGAAGCTTTCTTT. This gives the protein CASSSGQGDTEAFF.

The chain uses TRBV4-3 and TRBJ2-7; possible D gene TRBD1, 5 bases. Trimming took off 4 bases at V and 4 bases at J, with 17 bases between the two ends. This CDR3 has 15 residues. Germline-derived CDR1 and CDR2 are LGHNA and YSLEER. The CDR3 loop is CASSPLLAGSYEQYF. The CDR3 DNA sequence: TGCGCCAGCAGCCCACTTCTGGCAGGGTCATACGAGCAGTACTTC.

The chain is built from TRBV7-6 and TRBJ2-7, with 9 bases aligning to TRBD1. CDR3 length: 15 residues. Trimming removed 4 bases from V and 0 bases from J; junction bases left unmatched: 4. Germline CDR1 and CDR2: SGHVS and FNYEAQ. The CDR3 region is CASSSGTGSSYEQYV. CDR3 nucleotides: TGTGCCAGCAGCTCCGGGACAGGGAGCTCCTACGAGCAGTACGTC.

The gene calls are TRBV6-5 and TRBJ1-2; 9 nucleotides agree with TRBD1. Germline V CDR1 and CDR2: MNHEY, SVGAGI. The CDR3 has 14 residues. V was clipped by 5 bases and J by 8 bases; unmatched bases: 9. The CDR3 loop reads CASSTTGGARGYTF. The CDR3 bases are TGTGCCAGCAGTACCACAGGGGGCGCTCGGGGCTACACCTTC.

V usage is TRBV10-3 and J usage is TRBJ2-6; the D is unclear. Germline CDR1 ENHRY, CDR2 SYGVKD. V was shortened by 4 bases and J by 0 bases, with 10 bases between the two germline ends. The CDR3 is 16 residues long. CDR3 nucleotides: TGTGCCATCAGTGGCAGAGGAGACTCTGGGGCCAACGTCCTGACTTTC. Its translation: CAISGRGDSGANVLTF.

The chain is built from TRBV19 and TRBJ2-2; 7 nucleotides align to TRBD1. Germline V gives CDR1 LNHDA, CDR2 SQIVND (reference sequence). CDR3 length: 16 amino acids. V trimming: 3 bases; J trimming: 5 bases; junction bases outside the gene matches: 9. As DNA, the CDR3 is TGTGCCAGTAGTATCGGGCAGGGGGTAAGAACCGGGGAGCTGTTTTTT. Encoded protein: CASSIGQGVRTGELFF.

This chain uses TRBV5-6 with TRBJ2-5; D unclear. The CDR3 sequence is 18 residues long. The V gene's germline CDR1 is SGHDT and CDR2 YYEEEE. V was pared by 0 bases and J by 4 bases, with 22 bases between. The CDR3 reads CASSLGATNAGLGETQYF. The CDR3 coding sequence is TGTGCCAGCAGCTTGGGGGCTACTAATGCAGGTTTAGGAGAGACCCAGTACTTC.

The chain is built from TRBV10-3 and TRBJ1-3; D unresolved. The germline gives CDR1 ENHRY, CDR2 SYGVKD. The CDR3 sequence is 12 residues long. Trimming stripped 9 bases from V and 0 bases from J, with 6 bases between. Here the CDR3 reads CAIRASGNTIYF. CDR3 DNA: TGTGCCATAAGGGCCTCTGGAAACACCATATATTTT.

In DNA, the CDR3 is TGTGCCAGCAGTCTCCGGGACGTCAAGGTGGATGGCTACACCTTC. Translating gives CASSLRDVKVDGYTF. This rearrangement joins TRBV27 to TRBJ1-2; D possibly corresponds to TRBD1 (5 bases). The V gene's germline CDR1 is MNHEY and CDR2 SMNVEV (reference sequence). CDR3 length: 15 amino acids. V lost 5 bases to trimming and J lost 6 bases, with 19 bases between them.

This clone was counted between two and nine times. The V gene is TRBV9, the J gene TRBJ2-3; D not resolved. V shed 2 bases and J shed 0 bases, with 4 bases lying between them. Germline V gives CDR1 SGDLS, CDR2 YYNGEE. The CDR3 runs to 13 residues. CDR3 sequence reads: CASSVGSTDTQYF. The CDR3 DNA sequence: TGTGCCAGCAGCGTTGGAAGCACAGATACGCAGTATTTT.

For the CDR3, the DNA is TGTGCCAGCAGAAAACAGGGGGCAGAGACCCAGTACTTC. This codes for CASRKQGAETQYF. V and J are TRBV28 and TRBJ2-5; 9 bases line up with TRBD1. Germline V gene lookup returns CDR1 MDHEN and CDR2 SYDVKM. The CDR3 loop spans 13 amino acids. J was trimmed by 4 bases and V by 6 bases; bases with no gene match: 3.

The chain combines TRBV28 with TRBJ1-3; a weak D match, TRBD1 (6 bases). CDR1 MDHEN and CDR2 SYDVKM come from the germline V gene. V lost 1 base, J lost 4 bases, and 11 bases lay in between. This CDR3 has 15 residues. The CDR3 DNA is TGTGCCAGCAGTTTATCCAAAAGGGGGGGAAACACCATATATTTT. It codes for CASSLSKRGGNTIYF.

V and J are TRBV5-1 and TRBJ2-1; TRBD1 aligns across 8 bases. J was trimmed by 12 bases and V by 4 bases; bases with no gene match: 24. Germline CDR1 is SGHRS and CDR2 is YFSETQ. CDR3 length: 18 residues. Written as DNA, the CDR3 is TGCGCCAGCAGCGTACGCCAAATTGGACAGGGACCCGTAGATGGGCAGTTCTTC. Translating gives CASSVRQIGQGPVDGQFF.

The V gene is TRBV19, the J gene TRBJ2-5, with 7 bases identical to TRBD2. Germline loops: CDR1 LNHDA, CDR2 SQIVND (reference sequence). The J segment lost 4 bases and the V segment lost 4 bases, leaving 9 bases of the junction unmatched. The CDR3 totals 15 residues. For the CDR3, the DNA is TGTGCCAGTAGTAGGGAGGGCTCTGATGGAGAGACCCAGTACTTC. Encoded protein: CASSREGSDGETQYF.

V gene TRBV9 combines with J gene TRBJ2-1, with unresolved D. Trimming removed 1 base at V and 7 bases at J, with 12 bases between. In germline, CDR1 is SGDLS, CDR2 YYNGEE. There are 14 residues in the CDR3. The CDR3 reads CASSVNSLRNEQFF. In DNA form, the CDR3 reads TGTGCCAGCAGCGTAAATTCGCTTCGGAATGAGCAGTTCTTC.

The chain links TRBV15 to TRBJ1-5; 8 bases match TRBD1. The germline V gene has CDR1 LNHNV and CDR2 YYDKDF (reference sequence). With 3 bases clipped from V and 3 bases from J, the junction kept 1 base outside the gene matches. The CDR3 runs to 14 residues. This CDR3 reads CATSRQGANQPQHF. The CDR3 nucleotides read TGTGCCACCAGCAGGCAGGGGGCCAATCAGCCCCAGCATTTT.

This clone was recorded a few times. The genes are TRBV5-1 and TRBJ1-6; D not certain. The CDR3 loop spans 15 amino acids. V lost 2 bases and J 10 bases, leaving 16 bases between the germline ends. The germline V gene encodes CDR1 SGHRS and CDR2 YFSETQ. The CDR3 DNA follows: TGCGCCAGCAGCTTCAAAGACCCCTGGGCCTCACCCCTCCACTTT. Protein sequence: CASSFKDPWASPLHF.

With respect to this clone: This specimen includes other DNA sequences encoding the same CDR3. The V and J genes are TRBV7-2 and TRBJ2-7; D not certain. CDR3 size: 11 residues. The germline V gene encodes CDR1 SGHTA and CDR2 FQGNSA. Trimming removed 4 bases from V and 5 bases from J, with 6 bases in between. For the CDR3, the DNA is TGTGCCAGCAGCTCTTTGGACGAGCAGTACTTC. Translation: CASSSLDEQYF.

This clone was found once. The rearrangement joins TRBV7-2 to TRBJ2-7; D uncertain. Germline V gene data show CDR1 as SGHTA and CDR2 as FQGNSA. The CDR3 runs to 12 residues. The V and J ends lost 5 bases and 0 bases respectively, with 5 bases between them. CDR3 sequence reads: CASSASSYEQYF. CDR3 coding DNA: TGTGCCAGCAGCGCTAGCTCCTACGAGCAGTACTTC.

The J gene is TRBJ2-3, the V gene TRBV11-2, with a possible D match to TRBD1 (6 bases). The CDR3 length is 18 residues. CDR1 SGHAT and CDR2 FQNNGV come from the germline V gene. Trimming stripped 5 bases from V and 0 bases from J, with 21 bases between. The CDR3, as DNA: TGTGCCAGCAGCCCAATATTTAAGGGGGAAACTAGCACAGATACGCAGTATTTT. Translation: CASSPIFKGETSTDTQYF. Full variable domain (rest looked up from reference TRBV11-2 and TRBJ2-3): EAGVAQSPRYKIIEKRQSVAFWCNPISGHATLYWYQQILGQGPKLLIQFQNNGVVDDSQLPKDRFSAERLKGVDSTLKIQPAKLEDSAVYLCASSPIFKGETSTDTQYFGPGTRLTVL.

The count of this clone is one. The chain couples TRBV28 to TRBJ1-1; D gene unclear. V was clipped by 6 bases and J by 0 bases, with 8 bases between them. Germline V gene sequence: CDR1 MDHEN, CDR2 SYDVKM. CDR3 length: 13 amino acids. The CDR3: CASRPALNTEAFF. In DNA form, the CDR3 reads TGTGCCAGCAGGCCCGCTCTGAACACTGAAGCTTTCTTT.

J is TRBJ2-3 and V is TRBV7-9, with 10 nucleotides matching TRBD2. Germline CDR1 reads SEHNR; CDR2 reads FQNEAQ (reference sequence). The CDR3 loop spans 14 amino acids. V gave up 6 bases and J gave up 10 bases; unmatched junction bases: 10. DNA for the CDR3: TGTGCCAGCAGGGTTAGCGGGGGGTACGCGGCGCAGTATTTT. Its translation: CASRVSGGYAAQYF. Looking up the rest from reference TRBV7-9 and TRBJ2-3 gives the full variable domain: DTGVSQNPRHKITKRGQNVTFRCDPISEHNRLYWYRQTLGQGPEFLTYFQNEAQLEKSRLLSDRFSAERPKGSFSTLEIQRTEQGDSAMYLCASRVSGGYAAQYFGPGTRLTVL.

The chain joins TRBV6-6 to TRBJ2-3; D is undetermined. Trimming removed 2 bases from V and 2 bases from J, with 14 bases in between. The germline gives CDR1 MNHNY, CDR2 SVGAGI (reference sequence). This CDR3 has 16 amino acids. The CDR3 sequence: CASSYPPDTITDTQYF. Written as DNA, the CDR3 is TGTGCCAGCAGTTACCCGCCTGACACCATCACAGATACGCAGTATTTT.

V gene TRBV2 combines with J gene TRBJ1-2; 7 nucleotides agree with TRBD1. V shed 6 bases, J shed 0 bases, and the junction held 7 bases outside the gene matches. Germline CDR1 and CDR2: SNHLY and FYNNEI. This CDR3 is 15 amino acids long. CDR3 amino acids: CASRREGAPNYGYTF. The CDR3, as DNA: TGTGCCAGCAGACGAGAGGGGGCTCCTAACTATGGCTACACCTTC.

The V and J genes are TRBV27 and TRBJ1-3; D gene unclear. Per the germline V gene, CDR1 is MNHEY and CDR2 is SMNVEV (reference sequence). The CDR3 runs 15 residues. V lost 5 bases and J lost 0, with 11 bases in between. CDR3 loop: CASSRGGSSGNTIYF. DNA of the CDR3: TGTGCCAGCAGTAGAGGCGGGAGCTCTGGAAACACCATATATTTT.

The CDR3 coding sequence is TGTGCCAGCAGATTGGGACAGCGCGGCAATCAGCCCCAGCATTTT. Translation: CASRLGQRGNQPQHF. The chain combines TRBV28 with TRBJ1-5, with 7 bases lining up with TRBD1. The V gene end was trimmed by 6 bases and the J gene end by 2 bases; junction bases not matched to a gene: 7. CDR3 size: 15 residues. Germline values: CDR1 MDHEN, CDR2 SYDVKM.